This T cell receptor (beta chain) was recovered during a study of sequential checkpoint blockade in melanoma. Germline assignment: CDR1 MNHNY and CDR2 SVGAGI (reference sequence). CDR3 length: 13 residues. With 2 bases removed from V and 7 bases from J, the gap between germline ends came to 11 bases. Assay: immunoSEQ multiplex PCR; the TCRdb copy retains only in-frame clones and omits some. The data contain 15,000 to 20,000 clones, 72% of them singletons. This clone was counted between two and nine times. The sample's treatment: randomized to nivolumab then ipilimumab (arm A) or the reverse (arm B). This TCR was sampled from a human donor with melanoma. Sample: CD8+ T cells sorted from blood (inferred from file names), taken from a patient given nivolumab and ipilimumab in sequence. The rearrangement links TRBV6-6 to TRBJ1-1, with D perhaps TRBD1 (6 bases). The CDR3 DNA reads as TGTGCCAGCAGTTACCGGGACACCGTTGAAGCTTTCTTT. Translation: CASSYRDTVEAFF.